This TCR beta chain is from a study of cytomegalovirus exposure and HLA in healthy donors. Across the study: Previous work identified roughly 110 million unique TCR beta sequences from about 179 million T cells.

CDR3 length: 13 amino acids. Germline assignment: CDR1 SEHNR and CDR2 FQNEAQ (reference sequence). V lost 2 bases and J lost 12; bases outside the gene matches: 8. Study findings and constraints: An analysis done earlier found most TCR beta V segments productive about 87% or about 30% of the time. What TCR beta sequences reportedly achieved was accurate prediction of HLA-A and HLA-B alleles in most subjects. In a later analysis, 15,000 to 20,000 TCR beta sequences were associated with HLA alleles at 0.05 false discovery rate.

PCR used 60 Vbeta primers and 13 Jbeta primers. Measured with immunoSEQ multiplex PCR; TCRdb has only the in-frame clones, and not every one. Its clone listing holds roughly 60,000 clones. On this clone itself: Its target is not known.

V gene TRBV7-9 combines with J gene TRBJ1-2; 8 bases line up with TRBD1. This clonotype was sampled from a woman aged 18 to 35 in good health and CMV-seronegative. Sequenced input: PBMCs. CDR3 in DNA: TGTGCCAGCAGCTTAACAGGGGGTCTCGGTAACACCTTC. As protein: CASSLTGGLGNTF.